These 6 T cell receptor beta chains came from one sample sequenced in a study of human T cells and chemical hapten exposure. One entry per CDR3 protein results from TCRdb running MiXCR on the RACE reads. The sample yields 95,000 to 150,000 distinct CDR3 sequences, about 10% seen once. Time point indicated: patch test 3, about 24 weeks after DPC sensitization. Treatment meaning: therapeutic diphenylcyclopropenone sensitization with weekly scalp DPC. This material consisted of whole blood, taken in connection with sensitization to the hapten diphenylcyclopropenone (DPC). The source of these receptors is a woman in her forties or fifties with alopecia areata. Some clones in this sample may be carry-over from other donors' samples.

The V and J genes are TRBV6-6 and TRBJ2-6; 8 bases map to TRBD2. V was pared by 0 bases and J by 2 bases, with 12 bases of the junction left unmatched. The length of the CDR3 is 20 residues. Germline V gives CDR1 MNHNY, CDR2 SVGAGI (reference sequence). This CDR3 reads CASSYSTGGLALTGANVLTF. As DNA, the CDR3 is TGTGCCAGCAGTTACTCGACCGGCGGACTAGCATTGACTGGGGCCAACGTCCTGACTTTC.

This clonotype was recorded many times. CDR3 sequence reads: CASSKGQGRDNEQFF. The CDR3 DNA is TGTGCCAGCAGCAAGGGACAGGGCCGGGACAATGAGCAGTTCTTC. The chain couples TRBV6-1 to TRBJ2-1, with TRBD1 matching over 9 bases. CDR1 and CDR2 from the germline V gene are MNHNS and SASEGT. V lost 6 bases to trimming and J lost 5 bases; unmatched junction nucleotides: 8. CDR3 length: 15 residues.

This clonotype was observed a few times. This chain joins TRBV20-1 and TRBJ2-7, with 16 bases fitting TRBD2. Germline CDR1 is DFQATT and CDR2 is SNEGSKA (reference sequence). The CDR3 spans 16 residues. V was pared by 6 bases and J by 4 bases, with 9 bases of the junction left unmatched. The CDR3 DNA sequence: TGCAGTGCCCCAGGGACTAGCGGGAGGGCCGAGTACGAGCAGTACTTC. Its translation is CSAPGTSGRAEYEQYF.

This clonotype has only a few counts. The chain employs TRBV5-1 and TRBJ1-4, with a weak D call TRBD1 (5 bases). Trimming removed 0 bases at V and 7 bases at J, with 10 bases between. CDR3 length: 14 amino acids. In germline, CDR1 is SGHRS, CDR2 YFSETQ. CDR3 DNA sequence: TGCGCCAGCAGCTTGGATAGGGGAAGTGAAAAACTGTTTTTT. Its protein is CASSLDRGSEKLFF.

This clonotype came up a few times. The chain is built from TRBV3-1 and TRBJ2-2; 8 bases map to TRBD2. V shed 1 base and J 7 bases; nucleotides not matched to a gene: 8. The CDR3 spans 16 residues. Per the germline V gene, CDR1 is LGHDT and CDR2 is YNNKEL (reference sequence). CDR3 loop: CASSQGLRGGLGELFF. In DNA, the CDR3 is TGTGCCAGCAGCCAAGGTCTCCGGGGGGGCCTCGGGGAGCTGTTTTTT.

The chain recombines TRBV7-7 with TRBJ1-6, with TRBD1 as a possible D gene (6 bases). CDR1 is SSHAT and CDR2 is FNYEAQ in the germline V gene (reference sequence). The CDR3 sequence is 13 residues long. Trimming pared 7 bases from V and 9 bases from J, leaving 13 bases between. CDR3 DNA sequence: TGTGCCAGCACCGCCGGGGGCGGTTCACCCCTCCACTTT. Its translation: CASTAGGGSPLHF.